These 17 T cell receptor beta chains came from one sample sequenced in a study of cytomegalovirus exposure and HLA in healthy donors. Assay used: immunoSEQ multiplex PCR; TCRdb lists only in-frame clones, some missing. The sample carries over 120,000 clones, roughly 86% recorded once. The sample comprised PBMCs. The origin of the receptors is a man younger than 35 in good health and CMV-seropositive.

The table lists this clone with a count of one. The chain is built from TRBV29-1 and TRBJ2-2, with a tentative D call TRBD2 (6 bases). With 0 bases removed from V and 7 bases from J, the gap between germline ends came to 15 bases. Germline V gene data show CDR1 as SQVTM and CDR2 as ANQGSEA. This CDR3 contains 15 residues. CDR3 sequence: CSVEDNGSRDGELFF. DNA for the CDR3: TGCAGCGTTGAAGATAACGGGAGTCGGGACGGGGAGCTGTTTTTT.

This chain joins TRBV29-1 and TRBJ2-7, with TRBD1 identical over 7 bases. After removal of 6 bases from V and 7 bases from J, the junction contained 15 bases not matched to a gene. Germline V CDR1 and CDR2: SQVTM, ANQGSEA. This CDR3 contains 14 residues. CDR3 sequence reads: CSVNLGQIQGEQYF. For the CDR3, the DNA is TGCAGCGTCAACCTGGGACAGATTCAGGGGGAGCAGTACTTC.

The V gene is TRBV19, the J gene TRBJ2-5; TRBD2 matches 13 bases. The CDR3 consists of 14 residues. The germline gives CDR1 LNHDA, CDR2 SQIVND (reference sequence). The trim removed 7 bases at V and 4 bases at J, leaving 3 bases unmatched. This CDR3 is CASKGTSGTETQYF. The DNA for the CDR3 is TGTGCCAGTAAAGGGACTAGCGGGACAGAGACCCAGTACTTC.

V gene TRBV28 combines with J gene TRBJ1-1, with a weak D call TRBD1 (5 bases). The germline gives CDR1 MDHEN, CDR2 SYDVKM. This CDR3 has 14 residues. V shed 8 bases and J shed 1 base, with 14 bases lying between them. For the CDR3, the DNA is TGTGCCAGCCCTCCTGCGGGGCGGAACACTGAAGCTTTCTTT. It specifies CASPPAGRNTEAFF. The full variable domain, in which reference TRBV28 and TRBJ1-1 provide the parts outside the CDR3, is DVKVTQSSRYLVKRTGEKVFLECVQDMDHENMFWYRQDPGLGLRLIYFSYDVKMKEKGDIPEGYSVSREKKERFSLILESASTNQTSMYLCASPPAGRNTEAFFGQGTRLTVV.

The J gene is TRBJ2-6, the V gene TRBV7-9; TRBD1 matches 8 bases. The CDR3 contains 18 residues. V was pared by 4 bases and J by 2 bases, with 10 bases of the junction left unmatched. CDR1 is SEHNR, CDR2 FQNEAQ, per germline (reference sequence). The CDR3 loop is CASSSIWTGRTGANVLTF. The DNA of the CDR3 is TGTGCCAGCAGCTCGATATGGACAGGGAGGACTGGGGCCAACGTCCTGACTTTC.

Only one count was recorded for this clone. The chain employs TRBV7-6 and TRBJ1-2, with TRBD1 identical over 7 bases. Per germline, CDR1 SGHVS and CDR2 FNYEAQ. V lost 5 bases and J lost 0; bases outside the gene matches: 3. The CDR3 loop spans 14 amino acids. The CDR3 loop is CASSAGGANYGYTF. The CDR3 DNA reads as TGTGCCAGCAGCGCAGGGGGAGCTAACTATGGCTACACCTTC.

This clone occurred once. V and J are TRBV5-5 and TRBJ2-1; D unresolved. This CDR3 is 14 amino acids long. V was trimmed by 7 bases and J by 0 bases, leaving 11 bases between them. CDR1 and CDR2 (germline): SGHKS, YYEKEE (reference sequence). DNA of the CDR3: TGTGCCAGCTCCCGTGCGAGCTCCTACAATGAGCAGTTCTTC. It translates to CASSRASSYNEQFF. The entire variable domain, with the rest obtained from reference TRBV5-5 and TRBJ2-1, is as follows: DAGVTQSPTHLIKTRGQQVTLRCSPISGHKSVSWYQQVLGQGPQFIFQYYEKEERGRGNFPDRFSARQFPNYSSELNVNALLLGDSALYLCASSRASSYNEQFFGPGTRLTVL.

This chain links TRBV18 with TRBJ2-7, with 7 positions matching TRBD1. CDR1 is KGHSH, CDR2 LQKENI, per germline. CDR3 length equals 13 residues. The V and J ends lost 4 bases and 5 bases, in that order; junction bases with no gene match: 5. CDR3 coding DNA: TGTGCCAGCTCACTGACAGGGACCCACGAGCAGTACTTC. It encodes CASSLTGTHEQYF. Complete variable domain (other parts from reference TRBV18 and TRBJ2-7): NAGVMQNPRHLVRRRGQEARLRCSPMKGHSHVYWYRQLPEEGLKFMVYLQKENIIDESGMPKERFSAEFPKEGPSILRIQQVVRGDSAAYFCASSLTGTHEQYFGPGTRLTVT.

A remark on this clone: The junction departs from the called germline gene at one end, perhaps through a read error. V is TRBV7-7 and J is TRBJ1-4; D might be TRBD1 (6 bases). This CDR3 contains 14 residues. CDR1 and CDR2 from the germline V gene are SSHAT and FNYEAQ (reference sequence). The CDR3 DNA reads TGTGCTAGCAGCAAGGACAGCTCGCGGGAAAAACTGTTTTTT. Translation gives CASSKDSSREKLFF.

This rearrangement joins TRBV7-9 to TRBJ1-6; 8 bases are shared with TRBD1. Germline-derived CDR1 and CDR2 are SEHNR and FQNEAQ (reference sequence). The CDR3 totals 14 residues. Germline trimming cut 5 bases from V and 8 bases from J; bases unmatched to any gene: 5. This chain's CDR3 is CASSLRDRHSPLHF. In DNA, the CDR3 is TGTGCCAGCAGCCTCCGGGACAGGCATTCACCCCTCCACTTT.

The V call is TRBV6-5, the J call TRBJ2-6; no clear D gene. V was pared by 5 bases and J by 3 bases, with 11 bases between. CDR3 length: 15 amino acids. The germline CDR1 and CDR2 sequences are MNHEY and SVGAGI. CDR3 sequence reads: CASSLPGNGANVLTF. The CDR3 coding sequence is TGTGCCAGCAGTCTACCCGGTAATGGGGCCAACGTCCTGACTTTC.

About this clone itself: The same CDR3 arises from other DNA sequences in this sample as well. The chain uses TRBV6-4 and TRBJ2-3, with 7 bases matching TRBD2. This CDR3 comprises 15 residues. Germline V CDR1 and CDR2: MRHNA, SNTAGT. V was pared by 0 bases and J by 3 bases, with 3 bases of the junction left unmatched. The CDR3 nucleotides read TGTGCCAGCAGTGACTCAGGCGGGAGTACAGATACGCAGTATTTT. It specifies CASSDSGGSTDTQYF.

This chain links TRBV7-9 with TRBJ1-5, with D maybe TRBD1 (6 bases). The CDR3 has 15 amino acids. Trimming cost V 5 bases and J 0 bases, with 11 bases left between them. Per germline, CDR1 SEHNR and CDR2 FQNEAQ (reference sequence). The chain's CDR3 is CASSAPGDSNQPQHF. The CDR3 DNA sequence: TGTGCCAGCAGCGCCCCAGGGGATAGCAATCAGCCCCAGCATTTT. Complete variable domain (other parts from reference TRBV7-9 and TRBJ1-5): DTGVSQNPRHKITKRGQNVTFRCDPISEHNRLYWYRQTLGQGPEFLTYFQNEAQLEKSRLLSDRFSAERPKGSFSTLEIQRTEQGDSAMYLCASSAPGDSNQPQHFGDGTRLSIL.

J is TRBJ2-1 and V is TRBV11-2; D call uncertain. From germline, CDR1 is SGHAT and CDR2 FQNNGV. V shed 5 bases and J shed 11 bases, with 10 bases lying between them. The length of the CDR3 is 11 residues. CDR3 nucleotides: TGTGCCAGCAGCGCCGCGTCCCAGCAGTTCTTC. This gives the protein CASSAASQQFF.

The CDR3, as DNA: TGTGCCAGCAGCCAAACAGTGCCCAGGGAGGATTATGAAAAACTGTTTTTT. Translation gives CASSQTVPREDYEKLFF. This sequence joins TRBV5-5 and TRBJ1-4; D is perhaps TRBD1 (5 bases). From germline, CDR1 is SGHKS and CDR2 YYEKEE (reference sequence). V was cut by 4 bases and J by 6 bases, with 22 bases left in between. This CDR3 spans 17 amino acids.

The rearrangement joins TRBV18 to TRBJ1-2; TRBD1 agrees at 7 bases. The trim removed 6 bases at V and 7 bases at J, leaving 2 bases unmatched. The CDR3 extends over 11 amino acids. Germline assignment: CDR1 KGHSH and CDR2 LQKENI. CDR3 nucleotide sequence: TGTGCCAGCTCCCGGACAGGTGGCTACACCTTC. This gives the protein CASSRTGGYTF.

J is TRBJ2-7 and V is TRBV9; D unresolved. The V gene's germline CDR1 is SGDLS and CDR2 YYNGEE. The CDR3 totals 13 residues. Trimming stripped 5 bases from V and 6 bases from J, with 15 bases between. In DNA form, the CDR3 reads TGTGCCAGCAGTATAGACGGGTTTTCCGAGCAGTACTTC. It is translated as CASSIDGFSEQYF.